Each of the 19 T cell receptor beta chains below was sequenced from the same sample in a study of blood T cell repertoires in COVID-19 (dated by TCRdb to the early 2020s). The library was built by means of the immunoSEQ multiplex PCR assay. TCRdb took over this immuneACCESS table, retaining in-frame rearrangements with V and J assigned. Such tables are incomplete; in checked studies, under half of the missing clones stem from an unresolved V gene, and the remainder is unexplained. This sample gives 99,000 or so clones in total; 70% to 90% of them show up just once. The biggest ten clones account for more than 4.5% of the sample. The sequencing input was peripheral blood. Source of these receptors: a human donor in a cohort sampled during active COVID-19.

The gene calls are TRBV18 and TRBJ2-3; D gene uncertain. V was clipped by 7 bases and J by 1 base, with 9 bases between them. From germline, CDR1 is KGHSH and CDR2 LQKENI. This CDR3 region has 13 residues. The CDR3 region has the DNA TGTGCCAGCTTGCTCACGGGCACAGATACGCAGTATTTT. Protein sequence: CASLLTGTDTQYF.

V and J are TRBV7-3 and TRBJ1-6, with TRBD1 matching 7 bases. Germline V gene lookup returns CDR1 SGHTA and CDR2 FQGTGA. This CDR3 comprises 15 residues. After removal of 5 bases from V and 5 bases from J, the junction contained 6 bases not matched to a gene. The CDR3 protein is CASSAQGGNNSPLHF. DNA for the CDR3: TGTGCCAGCAGCGCGCAGGGGGGAAATAATTCACCCCTCCACTTT.

The chain recombines TRBV28 with TRBJ2-5; 9 bases map to TRBD1. The CDR3 contains 13 residues. The V gene end was trimmed by 6 bases and the J gene end by 6 bases; junction bases not matched to a gene: 5. In germline, CDR1 is MDHEN, CDR2 SYDVKM. The CDR3 DNA sequence: TGTGCCAGCAGAAGACAGGGGGTGCAGACCCAGTACTTC. It translates to CASRRQGVQTQYF.

The chain joins TRBV5-4 to TRBJ1-2, with 10 bases aligning to TRBD1. With V trimmed by 10 bases and J by 4 bases, 10 bases remained unmatched. Germline CDR1 SGHNT, CDR2 YYREEE (reference sequence). CDR3 length: 14 amino acids. The CDR3 region has the DNA TGTGCCTCACGTGCCGGGACAGGGGCCTATGGCTACACCTTC. Translated, it gives CASRAGTGAYGYTF.

CDR3 nucleotides: TGTGCCAGCAGTCCCGAGTCTTATCAGCCCCAGCATTTT. This gives the protein CASSPESYQPQHF. The chain employs TRBV6-6 and TRBJ1-5; D unclear. The V end lost 5 bases, the J end lost 5 bases, and 10 bases lay between the germline ends. From germline, CDR1 is MNHNY and CDR2 SVGAGI (reference sequence). The CDR3 is 13 residues long.

The chain employs TRBV4-2 and TRBJ1-2; no reliable D call. Germline loops: CDR1 LGHNA, CDR2 YNFKEQ. The V end was cut by 0 bases, the J end by 6 bases, with 17 bases between. This CDR3 spans 16 amino acids. The CDR3 coding sequence is TGTGCCAGCAGCCAAGAAGGTGGGATAGGGCGGGATGGCTACACCTTC. Protein sequence: CASSQEGGIGRDGYTF.

The chain is built from TRBV29-1 and TRBJ2-1; 9 positions agree with TRBD1. Germline loops: CDR1 SQVTM, CDR2 ANQGSEA. The CDR3 extends over 16 amino acids. V gave up 6 bases and J gave up 4 bases; unmatched junction bases: 13. The CDR3 spells CSVDDHRDRAYNEQFF. DNA of the CDR3: TGCAGCGTCGACGATCACCGGGACAGGGCTTACAATGAGCAGTTCTTC.

This clone was observed a few times. This chain joins TRBV19 and TRBJ2-1; perhaps TRBD2 as D (6 bases). V lost 6 bases to trimming and J lost 0 bases, with 21 bases between them. The CDR3 is made up of 18 amino acids. CDR1 LNHDA and CDR2 SQIVND come from the germline V gene (reference sequence). The CDR3 sequence: CASRAGGRQGISYNEQFF. In DNA, the CDR3 is TGTGCCAGTAGGGCCGGGGGTCGTCAGGGAATCTCCTACAATGAGCAGTTCTTC.

The chain carries TRBV6-5 and TRBJ2-1, with D possibly TRBD2 on 6 matching bases. V lost 9 bases and J 0 bases, leaving 9 bases between the germline ends. This CDR3 region has 13 residues. CDR1 is MNHEY, CDR2 SVGAGI, per germline. CDR3 amino acids: CASGSGSYNEQFF. CDR3 DNA sequence: TGTGCCAGTGGTAGCGGCTCCTACAATGAGCAGTTCTTC.

This chain connects TRBV28 to TRBJ1-4; no reliable D call. The CDR3 consists of 14 residues. The germline V and J ends were trimmed by 2 bases and 5 bases, with 9 bases remaining between them. Germline-derived CDR1 and CDR2 are MDHEN and SYDVKM. This CDR3 reads CASSLSRGNEKLFF. The CDR3 bases are TGTGCCAGCAGTTTAAGCCGGGGAAATGAAAAACTGTTTTTT.

This chain links TRBV18 with TRBJ2-2; 8 bases align to TRBD2. V trimming: 4 bases; J trimming: 6 bases; junction bases outside the gene matches: 1. The CDR3 covers 13 residues. The V gene's germline CDR1 is KGHSH and CDR2 LQKENI. The CDR3 coding sequence is TGTGCCAGCTCACAGCGGGAGCCCGGGGAGCTGTTTTTT. Its translation is CASSQREPGELFF.

CDR3 in amino acids: CASSQNRDSSYEQYF. The CDR3 coding sequence is TGTGCCAGCAGCCAAAACCGGGACAGCTCCTACGAGCAGTACTTC. The gene calls are TRBV5-4 and TRBJ2-7; TRBD1 matches 7 bases. The CDR3 contains 15 residues. With V trimmed by 4 bases and J by 0 bases, 7 bases remained unmatched. Per the germline V gene, CDR1 is SGHNT and CDR2 is YYREEE (reference sequence). The full variable domain, its missing parts supplied by reference TRBV5-4 and TRBJ2-7, is ETGVTQSPTHLIKTRGQQVTLRCSSQSGHNTVSWYQQALGQGPQFIFQYYREEENGRGNFPPRFSGLQFPNYSSELNVNALELDDSALYLCASSQNRDSSYEQYFGPGTRLTVT.

This chain's CDR3 is CASSLARDNPTAFF. CDR3 DNA sequence: TGTGCCAGCAGCTTAGCGCGCGACAATCCCACCGCTTTCTTT. The rearrangement links TRBV7-2 to TRBJ1-1; D is uncertain. This CDR3 contains 14 residues. V shed 0 bases and J shed 11 bases, with 16 bases lying between them. Germline lookup yields CDR1 SGHTA and CDR2 FQGNSA.

V usage is TRBV5-8 and J usage is TRBJ2-5, with D unresolved. The CDR3 spans 14 residues. Trimming shortened V by 2 bases and J by 4 bases, and 12 bases separated the two germline ends. CDR1 is SGHTS, CDR2 YDEGEE, per germline. CDR3 region: CASSFTSSPETQYF. CDR3 nucleotides: TGTGCCAGCAGCTTTACGAGTTCCCCAGAGACCCAGTACTTC.

V usage is TRBV20-1 and J usage is TRBJ2-7, with unresolved D. Germline CDR1 reads DFQATT; CDR2 reads SNEGSKA (reference sequence). V gave up 3 bases and J gave up 1 base, with 7 bases separating them. The CDR3 has 12 residues. The CDR3 sequence is CSASGVSYEQYF. For the CDR3, the DNA is TGCAGTGCTAGTGGCGTTTCCTACGAGCAGTACTTC.

This chain joins TRBV25-1 and TRBJ1-1, with D uncertain. This CDR3 has 14 amino acids. From germline, CDR1 is MGHDK and CDR2 SYGVNS. The V end was cut by 4 bases, the J end by 4 bases, with 13 bases between. In nucleotides, the CDR3 is TGTGCCAGCAGTGGTGAGGGTAGGGTCACTGAAGCTTTCTTT. Amino acid sequence: CASSGEGRVTEAFF.

This clone appeared a single time. The chain couples TRBV19 to TRBJ2-1; D is possibly TRBD2 (5 bases). CDR3 length: 13 residues. V lost 5 bases and J lost 3, with 8 bases in between. The germline gives CDR1 LNHDA, CDR2 SQIVND (reference sequence). The DNA for the CDR3 is TGTGCCAGTAGTTCCCGGGACTACAATGAGCAGTTCTTC. It specifies CASSSRDYNEQFF.

The genes are TRBV9 and TRBJ2-3; D is unresolved. The CDR3 is 11 amino acids. The ends were cut back, 0 bases at V and 8 bases at J, with 4 bases in the middle. Germline loops: CDR1 SGDLS, CDR2 YYNGEE. The CDR3 here is CASSVAGTQYF. The CDR3 coding sequence is TGTGCCAGCAGCGTAGCGGGTACGCAGTATTTT. The full variable domain, rest sourced from reference TRBV9 and TRBJ2-3, is DSGVTQTPKHLITATGQRVTLRCSPRSGDLSVYWYQQSLDQGLQFLIQYYNGEERAKGNILERFSAQQFPDLHSELNLSSLELGDSALYFCASSVAGTQYFGPGTRLTVL.

This clone occurred once. The chain joins TRBV19 to TRBJ2-7; 13 bases are shared with TRBD2. Looked up from germline, CDR1 is LNHDA and CDR2 is SQIVND (reference sequence). CDR3 length: 17 amino acids. The V segment lost 2 bases and the J segment 2 bases; nucleotides outside the gene matches: 6. The CDR3 coding sequence is TGTGCCAGTAGTATACAAGGACTAGCGGGAGCGGCCTACGAGCAGTACTTC. As protein: CASSIQGLAGAAYEQYF. Supplemented by reference TRBV19 and TRBJ2-7, the full variable domain reads DGGITQSPKYLFRKEGQNVTLSCEQNLNHDAMYWYRQDPGQGLRLIYYSQIVNDFQKGDIAEGYSVSREKKESFPLTVTSAQKNPTAFYLCASSIQGLAGAAYEQYFGPGTRLTVT.